The next 12 T cell receptor beta chains were all read from a single sample in a study of cytomegalovirus exposure and HLA in healthy donors (TCRdb year 2017). The method behind the library was the immunoSEQ multiplex PCR assay. The table comes from immuneACCESS by way of TCRdb, which keeps in-frame sequences with V and J called. Part of the clones is missing from these tables; in studies checked, under half for an unresolved V gene and the rest for unknown reasons. The table for this sample lists about 140,000 clones; almost 90% of them were counted only once. Jointly, the top ten make up approximately 8% of the sample. Specimen: PBMCs. The origin of the receptors is a woman aged 18-29 years in good health and CMV-seropositive.

This chain uses TRBV10-1 with TRBJ2-7; perhaps TRBD1 as D (6 bases). The V and J ends lost 1 base and 6 bases respectively, with 10 bases between them. Germline V CDR1 and CDR2: WNHNN, SYGVQD (reference sequence). The CDR3 has 13 amino acids. The CDR3: CASSELQGSEQYF. The CDR3 DNA follows: TGCGCCAGCAGTGAGTTGCAGGGGAGCGAGCAGTACTTC.

This chain joins TRBV6-4 and TRBJ2-1; D might be TRBD1 (5 bases). The ends were cut back, 8 bases at V and 3 bases at J, with 17 bases in the middle. The CDR3 runs 15 residues. Germline V gene lookup returns CDR1 MRHNA and CDR2 SNTAGT. In nucleotides, the CDR3 is TGTGCCAGCGTGGTGTGTAGGGGTCGCTACAATGAGCAGTTCTTC. Its translation: CASVVCRGRYNEQFF.

This clone was counted once. The chain uses TRBV2 and TRBJ1-2, with 9 bases fitting TRBD1. V was pared by 10 bases and J by 1 base, with 4 bases of the junction left unmatched. CDR1 is SNHLY, CDR2 FYNNEI, per germline. This CDR3 is built from 13 residues. CDR3 sequence: CATGQGNNYGYTF. CDR3 DNA sequence: TGTGCCACAGGACAGGGGAATAACTATGGCTACACCTTC.

This clone was counted once. V is TRBV4-2 and J is TRBJ2-1; 12 bases are shared with TRBD2. This CDR3 contains 17 residues. V was pared by 6 bases and J by 2 bases, with 8 bases of the junction left unmatched. The germline CDR1 and CDR2 sequences are LGHNA and YNFKEQ. CDR3 region: CASSPTLAGGPYNEQFF. DNA for the CDR3: TGTGCCAGCAGTCCTACCCTAGCGGGGGGGCCCTACAATGAGCAGTTCTTC.

The genes are TRBV5-1 and TRBJ2-2; D is ambiguous. Trimming cost V 2 bases and J 4 bases, with 9 bases left between them. This CDR3 comprises 14 residues. Germline assignment: CDR1 SGHRS and CDR2 YFSETQ. The CDR3 DNA is TGCGCCAGCAGCTTACCGGGTAGCACCGGGGAGCTGTTTTTT. Translating it yields CASSLPGSTGELFF. Full variable domain (outside the CDR3, taken from reference TRBV5-1 and TRBJ2-2): KAGVTQTPRYLIKTRGQQVTLSCSPISGHRSVSWYQQTPGQGLQFLFEYFSETQRNKGNFPGRFSGRQFSNSRSEMNVSTLELGDSALYLCASSLPGSTGELFFGEGSRLTVL.

The J gene is TRBJ2-1, the V gene TRBV5-4, with 7 bases lining up with TRBD2. V lost 3 bases and J lost 10; bases outside the gene matches: 4. Germline assignment: CDR1 SGHNT and CDR2 YYREEE (reference sequence). This CDR3 spans 12 amino acids. The CDR3: CASSSPGLEQFF. In DNA form, the CDR3 reads TGTGCCAGCAGCTCCCCGGGACTAGAGCAGTTCTTC. The variable domain in full, completed from reference TRBV5-4 and TRBJ2-1, reads ETGVTQSPTHLIKTRGQQVTLRCSSQSGHNTVSWYQQALGQGPQFIFQYYREEENGRGNFPPRFSGLQFPNYSSELNVNALELDDSALYLCASSSPGLEQFFGPGTRLTVL.

The rearrangement joins TRBV11-2 to TRBJ1-1; the D gene is possibly TRBD1 (5 bases). CDR1 and CDR2 from the germline V gene are SGHAT and FQNNGV. Trimming shortened V by 5 bases and J by 1 base, and 14 bases separated the two germline ends. This CDR3 is built from 15 residues. The CDR3: CASSLARQGNTEAFF. For the CDR3, the DNA is TGTGCCAGCAGCCTCGCGCGGCAGGGGAACACTGAAGCTTTCTTT. The variable domain in full, with the rest retrieved from reference TRBV11-2 and TRBJ1-1, is EAGVAQSPRYKIIEKRQSVAFWCNPISGHATLYWYQQILGQGPKLLIQFQNNGVVDDSQLPKDRFSAERLKGVDSTLKIQPAKLEDSAVYLCASSLARQGNTEAFFGQGTRLTVV.

This clone occurred a few times. CDR3 DNA sequence: TGTGCCAGTAGTATGCGGGGACAGCAGGGGTATGGCTACACCTTC. This codes for CASSMRGQQGYGYTF. The V gene is TRBV19, the J gene TRBJ1-2; 7 nucleotides align to TRBD1. V dropped 3 bases and J dropped 5; count of bases not matched to a gene: 9. The germline gives CDR1 LNHDA, CDR2 SQIVND (reference sequence). This CDR3 is built from 15 residues.

This sequence joins TRBV4-2 and TRBJ2-3; the D gene is possibly TRBD1 (5 bases). Germline lookup yields CDR1 LGHNA and CDR2 YNFKEQ. Trimming shortened V by 1 base and J by 4 bases, and 9 bases separated the two germline ends. CDR3 length: 14 residues. The CDR3: CASSQGQSADTQYF. For the CDR3, the DNA is TGTGCCAGCAGCCAAGGACAGTCTGCAGATACGCAGTATTTT.

V and J are TRBV5-1 and TRBJ2-2, with 7 bases identical to TRBD1. V dropped 0 bases and J dropped 7; count of bases not matched to a gene: 9. Germline CDR1 reads SGHRS; CDR2 reads YFSETQ. There are 16 residues in the CDR3. This chain's CDR3 is CASSLGQGLSVGELFF. In DNA, the CDR3 is TGCGCCAGCAGCTTGGGACAGGGCCTATCCGTCGGGGAGCTGTTTTTT. Using reference TRBV5-1 and TRBJ2-2 for the parts outside the CDR3, the full variable domain is KAGVTQTPRYLIKTRGQQVTLSCSPISGHRSVSWYQQTPGQGLQFLFEYFSETQRNKGNFPGRFSGRQFSNSRSEMNVSTLELGDSALYLCASSLGQGLSVGELFFGEGSRLTVL.

The chain employs TRBV2 and TRBJ1-1, with D perhaps matching TRBD1 (6 bases). Germline V gene sequence: CDR1 SNHLY, CDR2 FYNNEI. Trimming took 4 bases from V and 3 from J, leaving 9 bases between them. This CDR3 contains 13 residues. The CDR3 spells CASSGGRDTEAFF. CDR3 nucleotide sequence: TGTGCCAGCAGTGGGGGGCGCGACACTGAAGCTTTCTTT.

This clone was observed once. V is TRBV20-1 and J is TRBJ2-1; 7 bases are shared with TRBD2. The J segment lost 7 bases and the V segment lost 5 bases, leaving 2 bases of the junction unmatched. The length of the CDR3 is 11 residues. Germline V gene data show CDR1 as DFQATT and CDR2 as SNEGSKA (reference sequence). CDR3 nucleotide sequence: TGCAGTGCTGCGGGAGAGAATGAGCAGTTCTTC. It is translated as CSAAGENEQFF.